Following are 2 T cell receptor beta chains from one sample sequenced in a study of cytomegalovirus exposure and HLA in healthy donors. Vbeta (60) and Jbeta (13) primers were used in the PCR. The data were produced by immunoSEQ multiplex PCR, yet TCRdb's version contains in-frame clones alone and is incomplete. The data contain about 120,000 clones, roughly 70% of them singletons. Sequenced sample: PBMCs. The receptors here all came from a man aged 30-40 years in good health and CMV-seropositive.

This clone was picked up one time. The chain is built from TRBV29-1 and TRBJ2-7; 7 bases agree with TRBD2. Looked up from germline, CDR1 is SQVTM and CDR2 is ANQGSEA. The CDR3 is 14 amino acids. V shed 8 bases and J 6 bases; nucleotides not matched to a gene: 16. CDR3: CSTRRLAESCEQYV. CDR3 DNA: TGCAGCACGAGGCGGCTAGCGGAGTCTTGCGAGCAGTACGTC.

As for this clone: Different DNA sequences within this sample yield the same CDR3. V gene TRBV4-1 combines with J gene TRBJ2-3; 15 nucleotides align to TRBD2. CDR1 and CDR2 from the germline V gene are MGHRA and YSYEKL. J gave up 0 bases and V 4 bases, and 5 bases lay outside the gene matches. The CDR3 is 18 residues long. DNA for the CDR3: TGCGCCAGCAGCCGTCGGACTAGCGGGGGGGCGAGCACAGATACGCAGTATTTT. Translation gives CASSRRTSGGASTDTQYF.